These T cell receptor beta chains were read from a single sample in a study of OX40 agonist ivuxolimab in advanced cancers. Clones were read by immunoSEQ multiplex PCR, and TCRdb kept only the in-frame ones, dropping some. The table has about 61,000 clones, 82% seen once; the top ten hold roughly 0.47%. The specimen was CD4+ or CD8+ T cells sorted from blood, collected in a trial of the OX40 agonist ivuxolimab. All receptors derive from an adult with an advanced solid tumor such as melanoma, head and neck, liver or kidney cancer. Both conserved end residues are part of each CDR3. The order of the fields is J gene, V gene, D gene, clone size, CDR3 protein, CDR3 DNA. A D gene is named only where the DNA matches it firmly. Expanded clones get a size class; other rows say once, few or many, or leave the size out.

>TRBJ2-7|TRBV28|TRBD2|NA
CASSSHVIAGDYEQYF
TGTGCCAGCAGTTCCCATGTAATAGCGGGAGATTACGAGCAGTACTTC
>TRBJ2-5|TRBV6-1|NA|NA
CASSSPSGVETQYF
TGTGCCAGCAGCTCCCCCTCGGGGGTAGAGACCCAGTACTTC
>TRBJ2-2|TRBV30|NA|NA
CAWSPQGLVTGELFF
TGTGCCTGGAGTCCACAGGGCCTCGTAACCGGGGAGCTGTTTTTT
>TRBJ2-7|TRBV10-3|NA|NA
CAHGTGGEQYF
TGTGCCCACGGTACTGGTGGAGAGCAGTACTTC
>TRBJ1-5|TRBV19|NA|NA
CASSIGWAGPSNQPQHF
TGTGCCAGTAGTATAGGGTGGGCAGGGCCGAGCAATCAGCCCCAGCATTTT
>TRBJ1-1|TRBV9|NA|NA
CASSNPGATEAFF
TGTGCCAGCAGCAATCCGGGGGCCACTGAAGCTTTCTTT
>TRBJ1-3|TRBV6-1|NA|NA
CASSEVGTRNTIYF
TGTGCCAGCAGTGAAGTAGGCACTAGAAACACCATATATTTT
>TRBJ2-5|TRBV5-4|NA|NA
CASSYGGLQETQYF
TGTGCCAGCAGCTATGGGGGCCTCCAAGAGACCCAGTACTTC
>TRBJ2-1|TRBV14|TRBD1|NA
CASSQENMGQSYNEQFF
TGTGCCAGCAGCCAAGAAAACATGGGACAGAGCTACAATGAGCAGTTCTTC
>TRBJ1-2|TRBV15|NA|NA
CATSSGLRGQSGYTF
TGTGCCACCAGCAGCGGACTCCGGGGGCAGAGTGGCTACACCTTC
>TRBJ1-5|TRBV9|TRBD1|NA
CASSFTGQGNQPQHF
TGTGCCAGCAGCTTCACCGGACAGGGGAATCAGCCCCAGCATTTT
>TRBJ2-2|TRBV11-2|NA|NA
CASILGQPTGELFF
NA
>TRBJ2-1|TRBV12-5|NA|NA
CASGLGDGEQFF
TGTGCTAGTGGTTTGGGGGATGGTGAGCAGTTCTTC
>TRBJ2-1|TRBV11-2|NA|NA
CASSRTTDSGNEQFF
TGTGCCAGCAGCCGAACGACGGATTCAGGGAATGAGCAGTTCTTC
>TRBJ1-2|TRBV19|NA|NA
CASTPPGSLYGYTF
TGTGCCAGTACCCCCCCGGGGAGCCTCTATGGCTACACCTTC
>TRBJ1-1|TRBV25-1|NA|NA
CASSPEGMNTEAFF
TGTGCCAGCAGTCCCGAGGGTATGAACACTGAAGCTTTCTTT
>TRBJ1-3|TRBV30|NA|few
CAWSTTNSGNTIYF
TGTGCCTGGAGTACGACGAACTCTGGAAACACCATATATTTT
>TRBJ2-3|TRBV9|TRBD2|NA
CASSGGLAGLDTQYF
TGTGCCAGCAGTGGGGGACTAGCGGGGTTAGATACGCAGTATTTT
>TRBJ1-2|TRBV28|NA|NA
CASSPRTEPYYGYTF
TGTGCCAGCAGTCCCCGGACAGAACCATACTATGGCTACACCTTC
>TRBJ1-5|TRBV7-9|TRBD1|NA
CASSLVQGADSNQPQHF
TGTGCCAGCAGCTTAGTCCAGGGGGCTGATAGCAATCAGCCCCAGCATTTT
>TRBJ1-2|TRBV4-2|NA|NA
CASSRGDGYTF
TGTGCCAGCAGCCGAGGGGATGGCTACACCTTC
>TRBJ2-7|TRBV30|NA|NA
CAWSVTYEQYF
TGTGCCTGGAGTGTAACCTACGAGCAGTACTTC
>TRBJ1-2|TRBV5-1|NA|NA
CASSLGGSGYTF
TGCGCCAGCAGCTTGGGGGGGTCTGGCTACACCTTC
>TRBJ2-3|TRBV7-2|TRBD2|NA
CASSFRTSGRSTDTQYF
TGTGCCAGCAGCTTCAGGACTAGCGGGAGGAGCACAGATACGCAGTATTTT
>TRBJ2-1|TRBV30|NA|NA
CAWDLAYMLFF
TGTGCCTGGGATCTAGCGTATATGCTGTTCTTC
>TRBJ2-7|TRBV7-2|TRBD1|NA
CASSSPPDRGEQYF
TGTGCCAGCAGCTCCCCCCCGGACAGGGGAGAGCAGTACTTC
>TRBJ2-2|TRBV6-1|NA|NA
CASSGTGTSQRLFF
TGTGCCAGCAGTGGGACGGGTACCTCTCAAAGGCTGTTTTTT
>TRBJ2-5|TRBV5-6|NA|NA
CASTLRGGYQETQYF
TGTGCCAGCACCCTTCGAGGGGGGTACCAAGAGACCCAGTACTTC
>TRBJ2-7|TRBV4-2|TRBD2|NA
CASSQVLGGSSYEQYF
TGTGCCAGCAGCCAAGTTTTGGGGGGGAGCTCCTACGAGCAGTACTTC
>TRBJ2-7|TRBV11-2|NA|NA
CASSPIRRPSSYEQYF
TGTGCCAGCAGCCCCATCCGACGCCCGAGCTCCTACGAGCAGTACTTC
>TRBJ1-2|TRBV11-1|NA|NA
CASSRRWATDGYTF
TGTGCCAGCAGCCGGCGCTGGGCGACAGACGGCTACACCTTC
>TRBJ1-2|TRBV7-8|NA|NA
CASRLTQGSYTF
TGTGCCAGCAGGCTCACCCAGGGGAGCTACACCTTC
>TRBJ1-4|TRBV18|NA|NA
CASSPGVGGTNEKLFF
TGTGCCAGCTCACCAGGTGTCGGGGGGACTAATGAAAAACTGTTTTTT
>TRBJ1-4|TRBV23-1|NA|NA
CARPSGWGEKLFF
TGCGCCCGGCCTTCAGGTTGGGGTGAAAAACTGTTTTTT
>TRBJ2-7|TRBV11-2|TRBD2|NA
CASSSLAAPYEQYF
TGTGCCAGCAGCTCGCTAGCGGCACCCTACGAGCAGTACTTC
>TRBJ1-1|TRBV14|NA|NA
CASSQGPTEAFF
TGTGCCAGCAGCCAAGGCCCGACTGAAGCTTTCTTT
>TRBJ2-3|TRBV28|NA|NA
CASSSDRDTQYF
TGTGCCAGCAGTTCGGACCGTGATACGCAGTATTTT
>TRBJ1-3|TRBV4-2|NA|few
CASSQDAGAGTGNTIYF
TGTGCCAGCAGCCAAGATGCGGGCGCCGGAACTGGAAACACCATATATTTT
>TRBJ2-5|TRBV5-6|NA|NA
CASSLAGVETQYF
TGTGCCAGCAGCTTGGCGGGAGTGGAGACCCAGTACTTC
>TRBJ2-7|TRBV7-8|NA|few
CASSPYYEQYF
TGTGCCAGCAGTCCTTACTACGAGCAGTACTTC
>TRBJ2-5|TRBV7-2|NA|NA
CASSLAQETQYF
TGTGCCAGCAGCTTAGCGCAAGAGACCCAGTACTTC
>TRBJ2-1|TRBV5-4|TRBD2|NA
CASSPWTSGADEQFF
TGTGCCAGCAGCCCGTGGACTAGCGGAGCGGATGAGCAGTTCTTC
>TRBJ1-2|TRBV5-5|TRBD1|NA
CASNNRGIRGGYTF
TGTGCCAGCAACAACAGGGGAATCCGTGGGGGCTACACCTTC
>TRBJ1-2|TRBV4-3|NA|once
CASSQDFGGAANYGYTF
TGCGCCAGCAGCCAAGATTTCGGGGGAGCGGCTAACTATGGCTACACCTTC
>TRBJ2-1|TRBV11-3|TRBD2|NA
CASSSGLAGYNEQFF
TGTGCCAGCAGTTCGGGACTAGCGGGCTACAATGAGCAGTTCTTC
>TRBJ2-5|TRBV5-8|NA|NA
CASSLIFLATQETQYF
TGTGCCAGCAGCTTGATCTTTCTAGCGACCCAAGAGACCCAGTACTTC
>TRBJ1-2|TRBV7-9|NA|once
CASSLGGDPNYGYTF
TGTGCCAGCAGCCTGGGAGGGGATCCAAACTATGGCTACACCTTC
>TRBJ2-7|TRBV7-9|NA|NA
CASSFGGTYEQYF
TGTGCCAGCAGCTTTGGGGGGACCTACGAGCAGTACTTC
>TRBJ1-5|TRBV6-6|NA|NA
CASSYSSRGSQPQHF
TGTGCCAGCAGTTACTCCTCCAGGGGTTCTCAGCCCCAGCATTTT
>TRBJ2-3|TRBV10-3|NA|NA
CAISVAASDTQYF
TGTGCCATCAGTGTAGCCGCTTCGGATACGCAGTATTTT
>TRBJ2-3|TRBV6-1|NA|NA
CASSEERADTQYF
TGTGCCAGCAGTGAAGAGAGAGCGGATACGCAGTATTTT